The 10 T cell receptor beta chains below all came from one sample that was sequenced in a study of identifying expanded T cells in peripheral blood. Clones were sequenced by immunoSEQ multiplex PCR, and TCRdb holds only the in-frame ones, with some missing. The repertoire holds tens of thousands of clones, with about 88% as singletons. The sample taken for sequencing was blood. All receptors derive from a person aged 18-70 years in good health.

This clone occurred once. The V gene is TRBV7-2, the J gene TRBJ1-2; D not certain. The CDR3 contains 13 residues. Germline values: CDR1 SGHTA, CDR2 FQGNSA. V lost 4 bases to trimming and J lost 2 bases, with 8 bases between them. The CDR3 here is CASSSGLNYGYTF. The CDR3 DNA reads TGTGCCAGCAGCTCAGGATTAAACTATGGCTACACCTTC.

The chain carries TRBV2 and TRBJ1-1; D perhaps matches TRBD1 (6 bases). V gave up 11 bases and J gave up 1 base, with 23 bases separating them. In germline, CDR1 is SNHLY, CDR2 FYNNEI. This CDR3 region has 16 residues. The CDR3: CAAGGENRARNTEAFF. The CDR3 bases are TGTGCCGCCGGGGGGGAAAACAGGGCAAGGAACACTGAAGCTTTCTTT.

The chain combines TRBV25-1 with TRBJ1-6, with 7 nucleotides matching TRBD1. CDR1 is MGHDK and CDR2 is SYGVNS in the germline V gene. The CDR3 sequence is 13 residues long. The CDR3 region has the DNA TGTGCAAATAGGGGGCTCTCTAATTCACCCCTCCACTTT. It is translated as CANRGLSNSPLHF.

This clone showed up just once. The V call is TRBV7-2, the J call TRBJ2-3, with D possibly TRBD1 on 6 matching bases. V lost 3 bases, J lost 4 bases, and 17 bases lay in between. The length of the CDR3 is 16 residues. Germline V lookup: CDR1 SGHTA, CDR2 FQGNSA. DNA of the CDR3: TGTGCCAGCAGCTTCTTTGGGACATTTTTTCCAGATACGCAGTATTTT. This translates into CASSFFGTFFPDTQYF.

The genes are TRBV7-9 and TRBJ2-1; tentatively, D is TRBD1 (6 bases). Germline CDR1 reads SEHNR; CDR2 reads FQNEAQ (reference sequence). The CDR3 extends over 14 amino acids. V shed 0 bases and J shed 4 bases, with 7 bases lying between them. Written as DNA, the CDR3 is TGTGCCAGCAGCTTAGCGGGGACATACAATGAGCAGTTCTTC. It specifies CASSLAGTYNEQFF.

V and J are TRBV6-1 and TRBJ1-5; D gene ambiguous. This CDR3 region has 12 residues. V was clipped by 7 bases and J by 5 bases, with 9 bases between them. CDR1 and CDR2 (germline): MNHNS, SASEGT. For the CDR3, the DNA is TGTGCCAGCATTTCAGGAGATCAGCCCCAGCATTTT. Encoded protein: CASISGDQPQHF.

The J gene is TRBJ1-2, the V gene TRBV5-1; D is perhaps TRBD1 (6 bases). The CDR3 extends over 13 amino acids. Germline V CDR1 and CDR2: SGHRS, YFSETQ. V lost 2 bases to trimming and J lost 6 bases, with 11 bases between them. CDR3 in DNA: TGCGCCAGCAGCTTCACAGGGCATGATGGCTACACCTTC. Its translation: CASSFTGHDGYTF. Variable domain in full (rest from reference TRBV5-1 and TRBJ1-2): KAGVTQTPRYLIKTRGQQVTLSCSPISGHRSVSWYQQTPGQGLQFLFEYFSETQRNKGNFPGRFSGRQFSNSRSEMNVSTLELGDSALYLCASSFTGHDGYTFGSGTRLTVV.

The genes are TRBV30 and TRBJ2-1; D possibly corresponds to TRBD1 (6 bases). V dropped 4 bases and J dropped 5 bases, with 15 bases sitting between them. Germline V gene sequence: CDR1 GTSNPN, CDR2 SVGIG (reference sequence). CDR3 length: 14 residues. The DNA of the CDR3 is TGTGCCTGGATCAGAACAGGGCCACACAATGAGCAGTTCTTC. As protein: CAWIRTGPHNEQFF.

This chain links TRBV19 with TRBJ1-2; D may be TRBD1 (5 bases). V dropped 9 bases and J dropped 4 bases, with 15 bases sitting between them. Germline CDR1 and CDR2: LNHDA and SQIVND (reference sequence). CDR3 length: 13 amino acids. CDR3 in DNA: TGTGCCAGCGCCTCGGGGGATCTCTATGGCTACACCTTC. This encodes CASASGDLYGYTF.

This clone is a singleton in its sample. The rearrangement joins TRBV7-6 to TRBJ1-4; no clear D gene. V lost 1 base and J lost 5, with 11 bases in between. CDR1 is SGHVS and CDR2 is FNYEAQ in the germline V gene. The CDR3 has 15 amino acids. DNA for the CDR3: TGTGCCAGCAGCTTAGGCCCAGGCTTAAATGAAAAACTGTTTTTT. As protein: CASSLGPGLNEKLFF.